The T cell receptor beta chain described here comes from a study of beta chain features in type 1 diabetes. Study-level information: No patient-donor differences in age, gender, total cells or subset yield. Findings of the study overall: Because the template was cDNA, high-expressing cells might be over-represented.

Unmatched junction bases numbered 6, after V lost 5 bases and J lost 4 bases. The germline CDR1 and CDR2 sequences are SGHDN and FVKESK. This CDR3 contains 15 residues. Expressed TCRB transcripts got sequenced, as all isolated RNA was reverse transcribed. An average of around 3.9 million reads was obtained for naive, central memory and regulatory T cell samples. Only in-frame clones appear in the TCRdb table, and some are missing; sequencing was by immunoSEQ multiplex PCR. The sample carries 970,000 or so clones, roughly 15% recorded once. Ten or more counts support this clone. Antigen: not known. Sequencing was done on a sample of naive CD4+ T cells from blood. This TCR was recovered from a woman aged 18-29 years in good health. The J gene is TRBJ2-7, the V gene TRBV14; 12 bases align to TRBD2. CDR3 DNA: TGTGCCAGCAGCTTAGGACTAGCGGGAAGGTACGAGCAGTACTTC. Translating gives CASSLGLAGRYEQYF.